This T cell receptor beta chain was identified in a study of cytomegalovirus exposure and HLA in healthy donors. Comment on this clone: Its target is not known.

The CDR3 length is 13 residues. J was trimmed by 4 bases and V by 5 bases; bases with no gene match: 3. Per germline, CDR1 SGHNT and CDR2 YENEEA. Points from the study as a whole: Most TCR sequences proved rare, with some public TCRs found in many donors.

A multiplex PCR was run with 60 Vbeta primers and 13 Jbeta primers. The method was immunoSEQ multiplex PCR; TCRdb's version includes in-frame clones alone and lacks a portion of them. The table has over 100,000 clones, about two thirds seen once. The sequence was obtained from a man aged 45-60 years in good health and CMV-seropositive. The sequencing sample was made of PBMCs. The V gene is TRBV11-3, the J gene TRBJ2-5, with TRBD2 matching 8 bases. CDR3: CASSRLAIETQYF. The CDR3 DNA follows: TGTGCCAGCAGCCGACTAGCGATAGAGACCCAGTACTTC.